This T cell receptor (beta chain) was recorded in a study of cytomegalovirus exposure and HLA in healthy donors. All the people who gave samples were healthy bone marrow donors. PCR used 60 Vbeta primers and 13 Jbeta primers. TCRdb's table, derived via immunoSEQ multiplex PCR, lists solely in-frame clones and lacks some. This sample has under 130,000 clones; under 85% occur once, and the top ten carry 3.5% to 4.5%. Points from the study as a whole: Earlier analysis found most TCR beta V segments productive about 87% or about 30% of the time. Most TCR sequences were seen very rarely across donors, but some public TCRs occurred in many. Most of the CMV-associated TCR beta chains (in a later analysis) appeared to be HLA-restricted.

The germline V gene encodes CDR1 SEHNR and CDR2 FQNEAQ (reference sequence). With 4 bases clipped from V and 1 base from J, the junction kept 3 bases outside the gene matches. The CDR3 is 14 amino acids. Remarks on this clone: Its antigen is not identified. This sample includes further DNA sequences coding for the same CDR3.

Sequencing was performed on PBMCs. The sequence came from a man aged 50-59 years in good health and CMV-seropositive. The gene calls are TRBV7-9 and TRBJ2-7, with TRBD1 identical over 8 bases. The CDR3 DNA follows: TGTGCCAGCAGCTCGGGACAGGCGTCCTACGAGCAGTACTTC. Encoded protein: CASSSGQASYEQYF.